This TCR beta chain was identified during a study of T cell repertoires in cytomegalovirus infection. About the research overall: Based on public TCR beta signatures, there were indications of CMV infection and of a matching HLA type. General study results and limits: Cumulative frequency of public TCR beta families picked out carriers of CMV plus the relevant HLA. In two of eight donors, the top clonotype was HLA-C-restricted CMV-specific.

In TCRdb, the reads were re-called with MiXCR into one record per CDR3 protein. Of about 130,000 distinct CDR3 sequences listed, about 24% are singletons. CDR3 size: 13 residues. V was pared by 4 bases and J by 0 bases, with 8 bases between. Germline-derived CDR1 and CDR2 are DFQATT and SNEGSKA (reference sequence). This clonotype was observed once. Antigen: not known. The genes are TRBV20-1 and TRBJ2-3; perhaps TRBD1 as D (5 bases). The specimen was PBMCs, sequenced either directly or after in vitro stimulation (not recorded which). This TCR was recovered from a human donor in good health (CMV status not recorded). Some clones in this sample may be carry-over from other donors' samples. Here the CDR3 reads CSAMGLSTDTQYF. CDR3 DNA: TGCAGTGCTATGGGGCTTAGCACAGATACGCAGTATTTT.